A selection of T cell receptor beta chains follows, all from one sample in a study of neoadjuvant anti-PD-1 for oral cavity cancer. Repertoires were generated with immunoSEQ multiplex PCR, while TCRdb's copy carries only in-frame clones and drops some. The sample lists 30,000 or so clones, about 80% occurring once. The sample in question was PBMCs, obtained after nivolumab (anti-PD-1) treatment. The receptors here all came from a person between 40 and 85 years old with oral cavity squamous cell carcinoma. CDR3s include the opening cysteine and the closing phenylalanine or tryptophan. Fields, in order: V gene, clone size, J gene, D gene, CDR3 DNA, CDR3 protein. A D gene is named only where the DNA matches it firmly. The size of a clone is reported for some rows only, either as once, few or many, or as a class for expanded clones.

>TRBV7-9|NA|TRBJ2-2|NA
TGTGCCAGCAGCTTAGCTGCAACCGGGGAGCTGTTTTTT
CASSLAATGELFF
>TRBV19|NA|TRBJ2-5|TRBD1
TGTGCCAGTAGTACGAGGACAGGGGGCATCGGGGAGACCCAGTACTTC
CASSTRTGGIGETQYF
>TRBV4-2|NA|TRBJ1-2|NA
TGTGCCAGCAGCCAAGAAACAGGAGGGAGATCTTATGGCTACACCTTC
CASSQETGGRSYGYTF
>TRBV6-4|NA|TRBJ1-1|NA
TGTGCCAGCAGTGACGGAGGGGCCGCTTTCTTT
CASSDGGAAFF
>TRBV7-2|NA|TRBJ1-5|NA
TGTGCCAGCAGCTTATATTCAGGGGACAATCAGCCCCAGCATTTT
CASSLYSGDNQPQHF
>TRBV5-1|NA|TRBJ1-1|NA
TGCGCCAGCAGCTCCACCATGCCAGCAGGAAGCACTGAAGCTTTCTTT
CASSSTMPAGSTEAFF
>TRBV30|NA|TRBJ2-7|NA
TGTGCCTGGACGAACGGGTTAACCTACGAGCAGTACTTC
CAWTNGLTYEQYF
>TRBV6-7|NA|TRBJ2-1|TRBD2
TGTGCCAGCAGTTACCAGGGGCGGGGGGGTCCCGGCTCCTACAATGAGCAGTTCTTC
CASSYQGRGGPGSYNEQFF
>TRBV19|NA|TRBJ1-1|NA
TGTGCCAGTAGTATTTCTCGGGAAGTGACTGAAGCTTTCTTT
CASSISREVTEAFF
>TRBV28|NA|TRBJ2-5|NA
TGTGCCAGCAACCAGGGGAGGGAGACCCAGTACTTC
CASNQGRETQYF
>TRBV11-2|once|TRBJ2-5|NA
TGTGCCAGCAGCTTAGACCGCACGGAGACCCAGTACTTC
CASSLDRTETQYF
>TRBV9|NA|TRBJ2-1|TRBD1
TGTGCCAGCAGCGTACAGAATGGCAGGGGGCGTGAGCAGTTCTTC
CASSVQNGRGREQFF
>TRBV19|once|TRBJ2-3|NA
TGTGCCAGTAGTATATCCACAGATACGCAGTATTTT
CASSISTDTQYF
>TRBV27|few|TRBJ2-7|NA
TGTGCCAGCAGTCCATCACAGGGATACGAGCAGTACTTC
CASSPSQGYEQYF
>TRBV7-9|once|TRBJ1-4|NA
TGTGCCAGCAGTCCCTCGGGGGGGGATGAAAAACTGTTTTTT
CASSPSGGDEKLFF
>TRBV6-6|NA|TRBJ2-1|TRBD1
TGTGCCAGCAGCCCCAGGGGGAGCTCCTACAATGAGCAGTTCTTC
CASSPRGSSYNEQFF
>TRBV19|NA|TRBJ2-5|NA
TGTGCCAGTAGTCCCCAAACCCAAGAGACCCAGTACTTC
CASSPQTQETQYF
>TRBV2|NA|TRBJ2-7|NA
TGTGCCAGCAGTGCTTGGGACACCGGCTACGAGCAGTACTTC
CASSAWDTGYEQYF
>TRBV5-4|NA|TRBJ2-7|NA
TGTGCCAGCAGTAGGACAGAGACCTACGAGCAGTACTTC
CASSRTETYEQYF
>TRBV19|NA|TRBJ1-4|NA
TGTGCCAGCGCCTTCAGGTTGGGGCTCACTAATGAAAAACTGTTTTTT
CASAFRLGLTNEKLFF
>TRBV19|NA|TRBJ1-2|NA
TGTGCCAGTAGTATCGGGGGGCGAGGTGGCTACACCTTC
CASSIGGRGGYTF
>TRBV2|NA|TRBJ2-7|TRBD1
TGTGCCAGCAGTGAAGCGTGGACAGGTTGGACCTACGAGCAGTACTTC
CASSEAWTGWTYEQYF
>TRBV5-4|NA|TRBJ2-5|NA
TGTGCCAGCAGCCGACACCAAGAGACCCAGTACTTC
CASSRHQETQYF
>TRBV27|few|TRBJ1-5|NA
TGTGCCAGCAGTTCGACAGGATGGCGCAATCAGCCCCAGCATTTT
CASSSTGWRNQPQHF
>TRBV7-2|NA|TRBJ2-5|NA
TGTGCCAGCAGCTTAAGTCACGGCAGGCAAGAGACCCAGTACTTC
CASSLSHGRQETQYF
>TRBV7-2|once|TRBJ2-3|TRBD2
TGTGCCACTAGCGCGACCGGGCGGGGGGTTGGCACAGATACGCAGTATTTT
CATSATGRGVGTDTQYF
>TRBV14|few|TRBJ2-2|TRBD1
TGTGCCAGCAGCTACGTCGGGACAGGGCTCATCGGGGAGCTGTTTTTT
CASSYVGTGLIGELFF
>TRBV20-1|NA|TRBJ2-1|NA
TGCAGTGCTAGGACAGCCGCCGGGCAGTTCTTC
CSARTAAGQFF
>TRBV7-8|few|TRBJ1-2|NA
TGTGCCAGCAGCTCAGCAATCCAGGGGAGAGGCTACACCTTC
CASSSAIQGRGYTF
>TRBV7-6|NA|TRBJ1-6|TRBD1
TGTGCCAGCAGTCCAGACAGGGACTATAATTCACCCCTCCACTTT
CASSPDRDYNSPLHF
>TRBV5-6|NA|TRBJ1-1|TRBD1
TGTGCCAGCAGCTTATGGGACAGGCCCAGCGGTACTGAAGCTTTCTTT
CASSLWDRPSGTEAFF
>TRBV11-3|NA|TRBJ2-1|NA
TGTGCCAGCAGCTTAGGGGGGGGCCAAAGTGAGCAGTTCTTC
CASSLGGGQSEQFF
>TRBV5-1|NA|TRBJ2-5|NA
TGCGCCAGCAGCTTGGAGGACCAGACAGCGTACTTC
CASSLEDQTAYF
>TRBV14|NA|TRBJ1-2|TRBD1
TGTGCCAGCAGCCACAGGGGGGGCACCTATGGCTACACCTTC
CASSHRGGTYGYTF
>TRBV10-3|once|TRBJ1-1|TRBD1
TGTGCCATCAGTGACTCCCCTCCGGGACAGCGGCGAATGCGGACTGAAGCTTTCTTT
CAISDSPPGQRRMRTEAFF
>TRBV29-1|NA|TRBJ1-5|NA
TGCAGCGTTATTCCTTCGGGGGGGTCAAATCAGCCCCAGCATTTT
CSVIPSGGSNQPQHF
>TRBV10-3|NA|TRBJ2-7|TRBD1
TGTGCCATCAGTGACCCGACAGGGGGCTCCTACGAGCAGTACTTC
CAISDPTGGSYEQYF
>TRBV10-1|few|TRBJ2-7|TRBD1
TGCGCCAGCAGTATCGGGACAGGGTACGAGCAGTACTTC
CASSIGTGYEQYF
>TRBV14|NA|TRBJ2-1|NA
TGTGCCAGCAGCTACCTCAGCGTTAATGAGCAGTTCTTC
CASSYLSVNEQFF
>TRBV9|NA|TRBJ1-3|NA
TGTGCCAGCAGCGTAGACTTGACGGGGGACACCATATATTTT
CASSVDLTGDTIYF
>TRBV4-2|NA|TRBJ1-4|TRBD1
TGTGCCAGCAGTCAGGGACAGGGTTTAGAAAAACTGTTTTTT
CASSQGQGLEKLFF
>TRBV4-3|NA|TRBJ1-4|TRBD1
TGCGCCAGCAGCCATAACTTAGGACAGGGGGAAAAACTGTTTTTT
CASSHNLGQGEKLFF
>TRBV5-1|NA|TRBJ2-2|NA
TGCGCCAGCACCCTTACTAGCCAAGACACCGGGGAGCTGTTTTTT
CASTLTSQDTGELFF
>TRBV2|NA|TRBJ2-1|NA
TGTGCCAGCAGGGAGACAGGAAACAATGAGCAGTTCTTC
CASRETGNNEQFF
>TRBV7-8|NA|TRBJ2-7|NA
TGTGCCAGCAGCACTGTTAGCGGTAGTTCCTACGAGCAGTACTTC
CASSTVSGSSYEQYF
>TRBV29-1|NA|TRBJ2-7|NA
TGCAGCGTTGAGGAGACGGAGGGCCCAGAGTACTTC
CSVEETEGPEYF
>TRBV5-1|NA|TRBJ2-5|TRBD1
TGCGCCAGCAGCCCCCGGGGAGGGACAGGGCCGGAGACCCAGTACTTC
CASSPRGGTGPETQYF
>TRBV19|NA|TRBJ2-3|TRBD1
TGTGCCAGTACCCCGACAGGGACCACAGATACGCAGTATTTT
CASTPTGTTDTQYF
>TRBV29-1|NA|TRBJ1-2|NA
TGCAGCTTATCTACTCAGGGGAACTATGGCTACACCTTC
CSLSTQGNYGYTF
>TRBV6-5|NA|TRBJ1-5|NA
TGTGCCAGCAGTGAAATCCGGAACAATCAGCCCCAGCATTTT
CASSEIRNNQPQHF
>TRBV29-1|NA|TRBJ1-1|TRBD1
TGCAGCGTGGACGGGACAGGGGTTGGCACTGAAGCTTTCTTT
CSVDGTGVGTEAFF
>TRBV27|NA|TRBJ1-1|NA
TGTGCCAGCATCGCTTGGTCCCAGGGGTACAACACTGAAGCTTTCTTT
CASIAWSQGYNTEAFF
>TRBV19|NA|TRBJ2-1|TRBD1
TGTGCCAGTAGTATGCGACAGGGAAGTGAGCAGTTCTTC
CASSMRQGSEQFF
>TRBV7-2|NA|TRBJ1-4|TRBD1
TGTGCCAGCAGCGTTCAAGGGGGCATTTTAGCAACTAATGAAAAACTGTTTTTT
CASSVQGGILATNEKLFF
>TRBV6-1|NA|TRBJ1-1|NA
TGTGCCAGCAGTGAAGGGGTCATGAACACTGAAGCTTTCTTT
CASSEGVMNTEAFF
>TRBV7-8|NA|TRBJ1-1|TRBD1
TGTGCCAGCAGCCAACTGACAGGGGTTGAAGCTTTCTTT
CASSQLTGVEAFF
>TRBV30|NA|TRBJ1-4|NA
TGTGCCTGGAGTGTTGGAATAAGACGCAGGGGTGAAAAACTGTTTTTT
CAWSVGIRRRGEKLFF
>TRBV5-1|NA|TRBJ1-2|TRBD1
TGCGCCAGCAGCTGGACCGGGACAGGGGCGAGCGGGAGCGGCTACACCTTC
CASSWTGTGASGSGYTF
>TRBV6-5|NA|TRBJ2-7|NA
TGTGCCAGCAGTTACTCTACAAGGGGTACCTACGAGCAGTACTTC
CASSYSTRGTYEQYF